What follows is one T cell receptor beta chain and its context. The antigen is not known. These data come from a study of vaccination and CD4 T cells after COVID-19. Study-wide context: Nasal swab PCR showed SARS-CoV-2 in convalescent patients, some ten with mild and one with severe disease. A median of approximately 96 days (range 35 to 161) separated diagnosis from post-COVID sampling.

The germline V gene encodes CDR1 MNHNS and CDR2 SASEGT. V was trimmed by 1 base and J by 4 bases, leaving 8 bases between them. The CDR3 sequence is 15 residues long. Sequencing of cultured CD4+ T cell DNA used the Oncomine TCR Beta short-read assay. From cultured CD4+ T cells, genomic DNA was extracted. TCRdb re-called the PCR reads with MiXCR, one entry per CDR3 protein. Of about 21,000 distinct CDR3 sequences in the sample, 46% were seen once. Time point indicated: late sampling 161 to 241 days after vaccination in a few convalescent patients. Treatment reported: approximately 9-day PBMC culture with coronavirus spike peptide pools or control peptides (ViraFEST assay). PBMC cultures, at approximately 2 million cells per well, received approximately 10 IU/ml IL-2 and around 11 ug/ml peptide pools.

The chain joins TRBV6-1 to TRBJ1-6; D possibly corresponds to TRBD1 (5 bases). This receptor was obtained from a human donor who had recovered from COVID-19. The sequencing here drew on CD4+ T cells from blood, cultured in vitro, taken about 7 months after SARS-CoV-2 vaccination. The CDR3 loop reads CASSEGQIYNSPLHF. CDR3 nucleotide sequence: TGTGCCAGCAGTGAAGGACAGATTTATAATTCACCCCTCCACTTT.